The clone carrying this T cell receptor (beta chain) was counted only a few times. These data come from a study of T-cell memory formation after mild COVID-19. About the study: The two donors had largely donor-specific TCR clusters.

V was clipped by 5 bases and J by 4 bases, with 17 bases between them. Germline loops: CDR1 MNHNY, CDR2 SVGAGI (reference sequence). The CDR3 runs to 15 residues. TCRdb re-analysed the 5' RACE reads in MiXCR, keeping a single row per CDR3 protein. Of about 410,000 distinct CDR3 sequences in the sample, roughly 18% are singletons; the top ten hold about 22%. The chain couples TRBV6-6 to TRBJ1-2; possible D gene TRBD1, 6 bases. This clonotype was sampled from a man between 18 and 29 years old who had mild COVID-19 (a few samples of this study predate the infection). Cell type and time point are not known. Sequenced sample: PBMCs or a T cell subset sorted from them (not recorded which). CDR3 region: CASSVIRGRSYGYTF. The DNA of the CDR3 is TGTGCCAGCAGTGTGATCAGGGGTCGGAGCTATGGCTACACCTTC.